Listed below are T cell receptor beta chains from one sample, sequenced in a study of T-cell memory formation after mild COVID-19. TCRdb re-analysed the 5' RACE reads in MiXCR, keeping a single row per CDR3 protein. Of fewer than 250,000 distinct CDR3 sequences listed, about 18% are singletons. The sequenced sample consisted of PBMCs or a T cell subset sorted from them (not recorded which). These receptors originate from an adult woman who had mild COVID-19 (a few samples of this study predate the infection). Cell type and time point are not known. Both conserved end residues are part of each CDR3. A D gene is named only where the DNA matches it firmly. The listing skips clone size in some rows; elsewhere it reads once, few, many or a size class.

>TRBJ2-7|NA|NA|TRBV20-1
TGCAGTGCTAGAGACCCCGGACCCCAGAGGGGATACTTC
CSARDPGPQRGYF
>TRBJ2-3|TRBD1|many|TRBV20-1
TGCAGTGCTAGGGGGACAGGGGGCACAGATACGCAGTATTTT
CSARGTGGTDTQYF
>TRBJ2-7|TRBD2|NA|TRBV12-3/TRBV12-4
TGTGCCAGCAGCCCCGGACTAGCGTCCCCCTACGAGCAGTACTTC
CASSPGLASPYEQYF
>TRBJ1-1|NA|NA|TRBV12-3/TRBV12-4
TGTGCCAGCAGTTTAGAGCAGGGGGCTTTCTTT
CASSLEQGAFF
>TRBJ2-7|NA|NA|TRBV5-5
TGTGCCAGCAGTACCGGACAGTCCGGAAGGGAGCAGTACTTC
CASSTGQSGREQYF
>TRBJ2-2|NA|few|TRBV5-1
TGCGCCAGCAGCTTGGAAGGCCTGAACACCGGGGAGCTGTTTTTT
CASSLEGLNTGELFF
>TRBJ2-2|NA|many|TRBV29-1
TGCAGCGTTGGGGTGAACACCGGGGAGCTGTTTTTT
CSVGVNTGELFF
>TRBJ1-2|NA|NA|TRBV6-2/TRBV6-3
TGTGCCAGCAAGGGGCGGGATCCTCGGCCCTCCAACTATGGCTACACCTTC
CASKGRDPRPSNYGYTF
>TRBJ1-4|NA|few|TRBV5-1
TGCGCCAGCAGCCCCCAGGACGAGGCAGAACTGTTTTTT
CASSPQDEAELFF
>TRBJ2-2|TRBD2|NA|TRBV29-1
TGCAGCGCCCAAACTAGCGGGAACACCGGGGAGCTGTTTTTT
CSAQTSGNTGELFF
>TRBJ1-3|NA|NA|TRBV18
TGTGCCAGCTCGGACGGTGGTTACGGAAACACCATATATTTT
CASSDGGYGNTIYF
>TRBJ1-1|TRBD1|few|TRBV12-3/TRBV12-4
TGTGCCAGCAGCCCTCAGTACGGGACAGGGGGCGGAACTGAAGCTTTCTTT
CASSPQYGTGGGTEAFF
>TRBJ1-2|TRBD1|NA|TRBV13
TGTGCCAGCAGGAAAACAGGGGGCCTAGACTATGGCTACACCTTC
CASRKTGGLDYGYTF
>TRBJ1-2|TRBD1|NA|TRBV6-5
TGTGCCAGCAGTTGGGGAACAGGGGCGGGGTACACCTTC
CASSWGTGAGYTF
>TRBJ2-3|NA|NA|TRBV5-4
TGTGCCAGCAGCGCAGAGGGGCTAGATACGCAGTATTTT
CASSAEGLDTQYF
>TRBJ2-1|NA|NA|TRBV9
TGTGCCAGCAGCCCCCTTGGGCGGGACAGCTCCTACAATGAGCAGTTCTTC
CASSPLGRDSSYNEQFF
>TRBJ2-2|NA|NA|TRBV2
TGTGCCAGCCTCTTTAGTATCGGGGCCGGGGAGCTGTTTTTT
CASLFSIGAGELFF
>TRBJ2-7|TRBD1|few|TRBV15
TGTGCCACCAGCAGGGACAGGGAAACCGTCGAGCAGTACTTC
CATSRDRETVEQYF
>TRBJ2-1|TRBD2|few|TRBV24-1
TGTGCCACGACTAGCGGGAGGGCGAAGGGAAATGAGCAGTTCTTC
CATTSGRAKGNEQFF
>TRBJ2-3|TRBD2|many|TRBV6-1
TGTGCCAGCAAAACGGGGGGGCCAGGAGATACGCAGTATTTT
CASKTGGPGDTQYF
>TRBJ1-2|NA|few|TRBV5-6
TGTGCCAGCAGCCTGTGGGACGGTGGCTACACCTTC
CASSLWDGGYTF
>TRBJ2-3|TRBD2|NA|TRBV6-2/TRBV6-3
TGTGCCAGCAGTCGGACCGGGACTAGCGGCCCCCCTGTTTTT
CASSRTGTSGPPVF
>TRBJ1-1|NA|few|TRBV25-1
TGTGCCAGCAGACCAGGGGCTGGCACTGAAGCTTTCTTT
CASRPGAGTEAFF
>TRBJ1-2|NA|NA|TRBV24-1
TGTGCCACCAGTATAGGGTTCGACTATGGCTACACCTTC
CATSIGFDYGYTF